This record looks at one T cell receptor (beta chain) sequence and its context. In this sample, this clonotype turned up many times. The antigen it recognizes is unknown. No base qualities exist here, and no much larger clone lies one base off it. This record comes from a study of identical twins (dated by TCRdb to 2016 to 2017). For the wider study: To test whether fetal clonotypes persist, this study deep-sequenced TCR alpha and beta repertoires from monozygotic twins, from unrelated adults of various ages, and from cord blood. To rule out contamination, the twin experiments were replicated at different times with different library preparation protocols.

The library was made by 5' RACE. Sequencing used an Illumina HiSeq 2000. A universal primer binding site was added through template switching, and the final cDNA carried a unique molecular identifier so that TCR cDNA molecules could be counted accurately. First-strand cDNA for TCR alpha and beta chains was synthesized from specific primers in the conserved constant-segment region. To control for contamination, every cDNA library was double barcoded, receiving both a SMART-Mk sample barcode and Illumina barcodes. TruSeq adapter sequences, together with Illumina sample barcodes, were added in two successive PCR steps. The TCR alpha and beta cDNA libraries were sequenced on the Illumina HiSeq platform using custom primers. On the study's bioinformatics: MiGEC was used to process raw reads and extract unique molecular identifiers, and MiXCR was used to find CDR3 positions. For each individual, recombination models were inferred using an EM algorithm with the repgenHMM and IGoR tools. Shared clonotype analysis was performed with the tcR package in R, normalizing sharing by the product of cloneset sizes. Out-of-frame nonproductive sequences were analyzed to study raw recombination free of thymic and clonal selection effects. Through fastp at Q25 and MiXCR, TCRdb rebuilt clones from the public reads, retaining in-frame beta chains. Rows are combined by CDR3 protein, so each entry shows the most common genes and DNA. For this entry, the V and J calls and clone size follow TCRdb and not the study's own pipeline. This sample lists approximately 350,000 distinct CDR3 sequences; 9% to 15% were detected once. The ten biggest clones cover around 7.2% of the sample.

All donors were healthy Caucasians. Three pairs of female monozygotic twins, all aged roughly 18 to 30 years, made up the twin cohort. Positive isolation kits from Invitrogen were used to isolate CD4+ and CD8+ T cell populations. Beyond this particular receptor, the publication reports: Because the same donors could not be followed over many years, the conclusions relied on cross-sectional statistical analysis. In monozygotic twins, recombination models systematically underestimated out-of-frame TCR alpha sharing, but the models matched the sharing seen between unrelated individuals. Fewer insertions were carried by abundant cord blood beta clonotypes, a similar but weaker trend appeared in young adult naive repertoires, and no such trend appeared in memory repertoires. The excess sharing between twins in beta out-of-frame sequences was weaker because fewer shared sequences reduced the signal-to-noise ratio. Compared with coincidental sharing between unrelated individuals, out-of-frame TCR alpha sequences shared between twins had an excess of sequences with low generation probability. Zero-insertion analyses could be partly confounded by invariant T cells such as MAIT and iNKT, although diverse VJ usage argued against such confounding for most clonotypes.

Taken from the germline V gene (reference sequence), the CDR1 and CDR2 loops are PRHDT and FYEKMQ. The CDR3 runs 11 amino acids, cysteine and phenylalanine included. Just the 33-base CDR3 DNA is kept, in frame starting at base 1. Between the V and J ends, shortened by 1 base and 4 bases respectively, the junction contains 1 base. The same data also went into a second study, on yellow fever vaccine responses in identical twins. That second report states: According to the authors, in identical twins the way T cells responded to vaccination appeared partly convergent and partly personalized. Focusing on identical twins, the study followed the T cell clones that responded to the vaccine, and did so with precision.

The TCR originated in a woman aged 18-30 years in good health. This receptor chain uses TRBV13 and TRBJ2-5; no D segment can be confidently identified. Sequenced input: CD8+ T cells sorted from blood. The CDR3 protein sequence reads: CASSLVETQYF. The sequenced DNA: TGTGCCAGCAGCTTAGTAGAGACCCAGTACTTC. The entire variable domain, with the stretches around the CDR3 drawn from the reference TRBV13 and TRBJ2-5 proteins, is AAGVIQSPRHLIKEKRETATLKCYPIPRHDTVYWYQQGPGQDPQFLISFYEKMQSDKGSIPDRFSAQQFSDYHSELNMSSLELGDSALYFCASSLVETQYFGPGTRLLVL.